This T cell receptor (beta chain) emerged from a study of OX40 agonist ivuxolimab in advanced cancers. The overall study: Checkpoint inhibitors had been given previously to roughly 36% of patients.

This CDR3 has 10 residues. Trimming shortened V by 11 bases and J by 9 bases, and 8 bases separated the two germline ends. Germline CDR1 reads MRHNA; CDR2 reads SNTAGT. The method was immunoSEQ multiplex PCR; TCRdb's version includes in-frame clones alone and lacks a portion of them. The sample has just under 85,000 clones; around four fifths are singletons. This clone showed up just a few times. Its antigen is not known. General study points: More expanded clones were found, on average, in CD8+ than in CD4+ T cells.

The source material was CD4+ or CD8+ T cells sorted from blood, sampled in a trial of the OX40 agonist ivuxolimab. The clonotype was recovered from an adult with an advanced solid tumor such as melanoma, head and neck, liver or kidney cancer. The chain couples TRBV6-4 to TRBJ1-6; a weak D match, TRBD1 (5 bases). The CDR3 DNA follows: TGTGCCGGCGACAGTTCACCCCTCCACTTT. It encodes CAGDSSPLHF.